Below, 14 T cell receptor beta chains from the same sample are listed, as sequenced in a study of siplizumab effects on memory and regulatory T cells. Sequenced by immunoSEQ multiplex PCR; TCRdb stores in-frame clones only, minus some. The table lists about 55,000 clones, approximately 97% of them singletons. The sequencing input was naive CD4+ T cells sorted from blood. The receptors come from a human donor in good health.

This clone is a singleton in its sample. The genes are TRBV7-9 and TRBJ2-5; TRBD2 aligns across 9 bases. After removal of 6 bases from V and 3 bases from J, the junction contained 2 bases not matched to a gene. Germline V gives CDR1 SEHNR, CDR2 FQNEAQ (reference sequence). The CDR3 loop spans 13 amino acids. CDR3 nucleotide sequence: TGTGCCAGCAGGGTAGCGGGAGAAGAGACCCAGTACTTC. This gives the protein CASRVAGEETQYF.

This chain links TRBV18 with TRBJ1-1; D is perhaps TRBD1 (6 bases). In germline, CDR1 is KGHSH, CDR2 LQKENI. V shed 4 bases and J shed 0 bases, with 18 bases lying between them. The CDR3 totals 17 residues. This chain's CDR3 is CASSLNSRQALNTEAFF. CDR3 in DNA: TGTGCCAGCTCACTTAATAGCCGACAGGCCCTGAACACTGAAGCTTTCTTT.

The chain is built from TRBV6-5 and TRBJ2-3; D possibly matches TRBD1 or TRBD2 (6 bases each). Germline CDR1 MNHEY, CDR2 SVGAGI. This CDR3 comprises 15 residues. The ends were cut back, 3 bases at V and 4 bases at J, with 14 bases in the middle. The CDR3 loop is CASSYPGAEADTQYF. The CDR3 DNA follows: TGTGCCAGCAGTTATCCGGGGGCAGAGGCAGATACGCAGTATTTT.

This chain connects TRBV9 to TRBJ2-3; unclear D gene. The ends were cut back, 1 base at V and 0 bases at J, with 6 bases in the middle. Per the germline V gene, CDR1 is SGDLS and CDR2 is YYNGEE. The CDR3 consists of 14 residues. This CDR3 reads CASSVRASTDTQYF. CDR3 coding DNA: TGTGCCAGCAGCGTAAGGGCCAGCACAGATACGCAGTATTTT.

This chain links TRBV4-2 with TRBJ1-3; weak D call: TRBD1 (5 bases). CDR3 size: 15 residues. Germline CDR1 is LGHNA and CDR2 is YNFKEQ. V was trimmed by 4 bases and J by 2 bases, leaving 12 bases between them. DNA of the CDR3: TGTGCCAGCAGCCGCCGGAGAGGGGCTGGAAACACCATATATTTT. It codes for CASSRRRGAGNTIYF.

The chain is built from TRBV7-2 and TRBJ2-2; tentative D call: TRBD2 (6 bases). CDR1 is SGHTA, CDR2 FQGNSA, per germline. V lost 5 bases and J lost 2, with 12 bases in between. CDR3 length: 15 residues. The CDR3 loop reads CASSPGLRNTGELFF. CDR3 coding DNA: TGTGCCAGCAGCCCGGGACTCCGAAACACCGGGGAGCTGTTTTTT.

The chain joins TRBV15 to TRBJ2-1; no clear D gene. V was clipped by 0 bases and J by 1 base, with 7 bases between them. The CDR3 totals 15 residues. The germline V gene encodes CDR1 LNHNV and CDR2 YYDKDF (reference sequence). DNA of the CDR3: TGTGCCACCAGCAGAGACTCGGATTCCTACAATGAGCAGTTCTTC. It specifies CATSRDSDSYNEQFF. The whole variable domain, filled in from reference TRBV15 and TRBJ2-1, reads DAMVIQNPRYQVTQFGKPVTLSCSQTLNHNVMYWYQQKSSQAPKLLFHYYDKDFNNEADTPDNFQSRRPNTSFCFLDIRSPGLGDTAMYLCATSRDSDSYNEQFFGPGTRLTVL.

CDR3 sequence: CASSYSNTEAFF. CDR3 coding DNA: TGTGCCAGCAGTTACTCGAACACTGAAGCTTTCTTT. The J gene is TRBJ1-1, the V gene TRBV6-6; the D is unclear. CDR1 and CDR2 from the germline V gene are MNHNY and SVGAGI (reference sequence). There are 12 residues in the CDR3. The V and J ends lost 0 bases and 1 base respectively, with 0 bases between them.

V usage is TRBV19 and J usage is TRBJ2-3; D tentatively reads TRBD1 or TRBD2 (5 bases each). Germline V gene lookup returns CDR1 LNHDA and CDR2 SQIVND (reference sequence). This CDR3 is 16 amino acids long. The V end was cut by 6 bases, the J end by 7 bases, with 23 bases between. CDR3: CASSITGTERSHTQYF. In DNA form, the CDR3 reads TGTGCCAGTAGCATCACCGGGACCGAAAGGTCCCATACGCAGTATTTT.

V usage is TRBV4-1 and J usage is TRBJ1-1, with unresolved D. This CDR3 spans 14 amino acids. Germline V gene sequence: CDR1 MGHRA, CDR2 YSYEKL. The germline V and J ends were trimmed by 4 bases and 5 bases, with 14 bases remaining between them. The CDR3 nucleotides read TGCGCCAGCAGCCCTGTGGCGGGTAGGACTGAAGCTTTCTTT. Its translation: CASSPVAGRTEAFF.

The chain links TRBV30 to TRBJ2-7, with D hard to call. V dropped 1 base and J dropped 9 bases, with 16 bases sitting between them. Germline V gene data show CDR1 as GTSNPN and CDR2 as SVGIG (reference sequence). The CDR3 sequence is 13 residues long. The DNA for the CDR3 is TGTGCCTGGAGTGCGGCAGATGCTTCGGGGCAGTACTTC. Translation: CAWSAADASGQYF. The full variable domain, rest sourced from reference TRBV30 and TRBJ2-7, is SQTIHQWPATLVQPVGSPLSLECTVEGTSNPNLYWYRQAAGRGLQLLFYSVGIGQISSEVPQNLSASRPQDRQFILSSKKLLLSDSGFYLCAWSAADASGQYFGPGTRLTVT.

The J gene is TRBJ2-1, the V gene TRBV2; TRBD2 agrees at 13 bases. The trim removed 6 bases at V and 5 bases at J, leaving 4 bases unmatched. CDR1 and CDR2 from the germline V gene are SNHLY and FYNNEI. The length of the CDR3 is 15 residues. This CDR3 reads CASRRGLAGDNEQFF. CDR3 sequence (DNA): TGTGCCAGCAGGCGAGGACTAGCGGGAGACAATGAGCAGTTCTTC.

Written as DNA, the CDR3 is TGTGCCAGTAGTATTGAACTGTATTCACCCCTCCACTTT. The encoded protein is CASSIELYSPLHF. The chain employs TRBV19 and TRBJ1-6; D is ambiguous. Trimming stripped 3 bases from V and 8 bases from J, with 8 bases between. The germline V gene has CDR1 LNHDA and CDR2 SQIVND (reference sequence). The CDR3 sequence is 13 residues long.

The gene calls are TRBV5-6 and TRBJ1-1, with 12 bases that match TRBD1. This CDR3 has 16 amino acids. The V gene end was trimmed by 2 bases and the J gene end by 4 bases; junction bases not matched to a gene: 6. The V gene's germline CDR1 is SGHDT and CDR2 YYEEEE. CDR3 sequence: CASSFGTGGVGTEAFF. As DNA, the CDR3 is TGTGCCAGCAGCTTTGGGACAGGGGGCGTTGGCACTGAAGCTTTCTTT.